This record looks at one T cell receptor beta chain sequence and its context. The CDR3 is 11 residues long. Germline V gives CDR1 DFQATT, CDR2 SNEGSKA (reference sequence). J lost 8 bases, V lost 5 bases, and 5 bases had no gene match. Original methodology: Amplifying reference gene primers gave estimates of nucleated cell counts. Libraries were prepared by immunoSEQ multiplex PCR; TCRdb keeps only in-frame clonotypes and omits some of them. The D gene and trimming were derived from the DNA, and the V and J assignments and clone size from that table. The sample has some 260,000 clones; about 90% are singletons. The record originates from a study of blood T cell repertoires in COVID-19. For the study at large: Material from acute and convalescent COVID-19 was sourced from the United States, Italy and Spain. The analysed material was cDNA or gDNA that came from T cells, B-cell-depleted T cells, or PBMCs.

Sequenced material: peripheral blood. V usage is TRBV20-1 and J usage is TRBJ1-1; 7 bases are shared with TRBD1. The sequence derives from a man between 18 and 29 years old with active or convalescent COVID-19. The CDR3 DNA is TGCAGTGCTGGCGGGACAGCCGAAGCTTTCTTT. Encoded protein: CSAGGTAEAFF.